This T cell receptor (beta chain) is from a study of blood T cell repertoires in COVID-19. Study processing details: It was from reference gene primer amplification that nucleated cell counts were estimated. Libraries were prepared by immunoSEQ multiplex PCR; TCRdb keeps only in-frame clonotypes and omits some of them. The V and J calls and clone size come from that table; D and trimming were worked out from the DNA. The data hold 44,000 or so clones, with about 83% observed a single time. The receptor's source is a man at least 80 years old in a cohort sampled during active COVID-19. Sequencing was performed on peripheral blood.

The CDR3 loop reads CSVEAQGLSGQFF. The CDR3 DNA is TGCAGCGTTGAAGCTCAAGGACTCTCAGGGCAGTTCTTC. This sequence joins TRBV29-1 and TRBJ2-1, with a possible D match to TRBD2 (5 bases). Trimming left V 1 base short and J 12 bases short, with 16 bases between. The CDR3 runs to 13 residues. CDR1 SQVTM and CDR2 ANQGSEA come from the germline V gene.